Listed below are T cell receptor beta chains from one sample, sequenced in a study of preoperative IRX-2 immunotherapy in early breast cancer. Data came from immunoSEQ multiplex PCR; TCRdb stores just in-frame clones and leaves some out. The table shows about 98,000 clones, with roughly 85% occurring only once. The sample here was tumor tissue, taken after IRX-2 immunotherapy. Every receptor here comes from a human donor with breast cancer. Each CDR3 is given without its conserved first and last residue. Each record gives: J gene, V gene, CDR3 length, CDR3 protein.

>TRBJ2-1|TRBV10-2|14
ASSELGGQISNEQF
>TRBJ2-7|TRBV5-2|12
ASSIPITGYEQY
>TRBJ1-5|TRBV11-3|13
ASSLQGGERQPQH
>TRBJ1-1|TRBV6-8|13
ASGYGTGGNTEAF
>TRBJ1-5|TRBV28|14
ASRVPNDRSNQPQH
>TRBJ2-7|TRBV5-1|16
ASSLLASGSPLQGEQY
>TRBJ1-2|TRBV7-6|12
ASSGGGFSFPYT
>TRBJ2-2|TRBV6-8|12
ASTGQAFTGELF
>TRBJ2-7|TRBV19|15
ASSRGTGGPYIYEQY
>TRBJ2-2|TRBV28|11
ASSQGTAGELF
>TRBJ1-4|TRBV5-1|12
ASSFAGVDEKLF
>TRBJ1-1|TRBV7-7|12
ASSLEGAITEAF
>TRBJ1-5|TRBV15|14
ATSREGTGVNQPQH
>TRBJ1-1|TRBV1|15
ASSQWLVGGTNTEAF
>TRBJ2-1|TRBV19|13
ASSLMGGGMNEQF
>TRBJ1-4|TRBV5-1|13
ASSPTVATNEKLF
>TRBJ2-3|TRBV25-1|12
ASSHRGGTDTQY
>TRBJ1-4|TRBV19|13
ASSIDRGKHEKLF
>TRBJ2-7|TRBV15|16
ATSRLPEGSGDYYEQY
>TRBJ1-1|TRBV18|12
ASSSIQGGAEAF
>TRBJ2-3|TRBV7-4|11
ASRSSGGDTQY
>TRBJ1-4|TRBV14|14
ASSQEATGVNEKLF
>TRBJ1-2|TRBV14|10
ASSQDRRGYT
>TRBJ2-7|TRBV6-7|11
ASRRGQFDEQY
>TRBJ1-5|TRBV28|12
ASFPGVRNQPQH
>TRBJ1-5|TRBV7-6|13
ASSLSDLNNQPQH
>TRBJ2-7|TRBV28|12
ASLSGTPNGEQY
>TRBJ2-5|TRBV5-1|13
ASSAGQGYQETQY
>TRBJ2-7|TRBV10-2|10
ASSVSSYEQY
>TRBJ1-1|TRBV19|12
ASTPRRSNTEAF
>TRBJ2-1|TRBV7-1|13
ASSPGLAGRNEQF
>TRBJ2-1|TRBV6-7|15
AISGGRETSGHNEQF
>TRBJ2-7|TRBV19|11
ASNAGPSYEQY